What follows describes a single T cell receptor beta chain. No antigen is known for it. The PCR used 60 Vbeta and 13 Jbeta primers. The table came from immunoSEQ multiplex PCR; TCRdb's copy has only in-frame clones and leaves some out. Counted here are under 300,000 clones, approximately 80% occurring once; the ten biggest clones make up about 7.5%. The data were obtained in a study of cytomegalovirus exposure and HLA in healthy donors. The ends lost 3 bases at V and 4 bases at J; junction bases unmatched: 6. Germline V gene data show CDR1 as SGDLS and CDR2 as YYNGEE. The CDR3 has 15 amino acids. General study results and limits: Rarity held for most TCR sequences, but there were some public TCRs that occurred in many donors.

Input material: PBMCs. The chain uses TRBV9 and TRBJ2-1; 8 bases match TRBD2. This TCR came from a woman in her fifties or sixties in good health and CMV-seropositive. CDR3 in amino acids: CASSGGAGGYNEQFF. CDR3 bases: TGTGCCAGCAGCGGAGGGGCGGGAGGTTACAATGAGCAGTTCTTC. Full variable domain (missing parts from reference TRBV9 and TRBJ2-1): DSGVTQTPKHLITATGQRVTLRCSPRSGDLSVYWYQQSLDQGLQFLIQYYNGEERAKGNILERFSAQQFPDLHSELNLSSLELGDSALYFCASSGGAGGYNEQFFGPGTRLTVL.